These 4 T cell receptor beta chains came from one sample sequenced in a study of PD-L1 blockade in urothelial cancer. Time point described: peripheral blood 6 weeks after treatment start. Data came from immunoSEQ multiplex PCR; TCRdb stores just in-frame clones and leaves some out. This sample has more than 60,000 clones, with about 90% found just once. This specimen was PBMCs, taken around atezolizumab (anti-PD-L1) treatment. The receptors stem from a man aged 60 to 75 with urothelial cancer.

The chain uses TRBV14 and TRBJ2-7, with a tentative D call TRBD1 (6 bases). Trimming cost V 3 bases and J 6 bases, with 21 bases left between them. From germline, CDR1 is SGHDN and CDR2 FVKESK. There are 16 residues in the CDR3. CDR3 coding DNA: TGTGCCAGCAGCCACCGCAACGACAGGTTCGGTGGCGAGCAGTACTTC. This encodes CASSHRNDRFGGEQYF.

The CDR3 region has the DNA TGTGCCAGCAGCCCCGACAGGGCCAACGATGGCTACACCTTC. Protein: CASSPDRANDGYTF. This sequence joins TRBV7-3 and TRBJ1-2; 7 bases are a match to TRBD1. The CDR3 has 14 amino acids. The junction had 9 bases not matched to a gene; V was cut back by 5 bases and J by 6 bases. The germline V gene encodes CDR1 SGHTA and CDR2 FQGTGA.

The rearrangement joins TRBV7-3 to TRBJ2-3; D is uncertain. With 5 bases removed from V and 0 bases from J, the gap between germline ends came to 12 bases. CDR1 and CDR2 (germline): SGHTA, FQGTGA. The CDR3 extends over 15 amino acids. CDR3 sequence (DNA): TGTGCCAGCAGCATCAGATCCTCTAGCACAGATACGCAGTATTTT. Translating it yields CASSIRSSSTDTQYF.

The chain joins TRBV19 to TRBJ1-2; no firm D call. Trimming took 7 bases from V and 4 from J, leaving 19 bases between them. Germline V gene data show CDR1 as LNHDA and CDR2 as SQIVND (reference sequence). CDR3 length: 15 amino acids. The CDR3 DNA reads as TGTGCCAGTACCGACGTCGCGGGCGTCGGCTATGGCTACACCTTC. Amino acids: CASTDVAGVGYGYTF.